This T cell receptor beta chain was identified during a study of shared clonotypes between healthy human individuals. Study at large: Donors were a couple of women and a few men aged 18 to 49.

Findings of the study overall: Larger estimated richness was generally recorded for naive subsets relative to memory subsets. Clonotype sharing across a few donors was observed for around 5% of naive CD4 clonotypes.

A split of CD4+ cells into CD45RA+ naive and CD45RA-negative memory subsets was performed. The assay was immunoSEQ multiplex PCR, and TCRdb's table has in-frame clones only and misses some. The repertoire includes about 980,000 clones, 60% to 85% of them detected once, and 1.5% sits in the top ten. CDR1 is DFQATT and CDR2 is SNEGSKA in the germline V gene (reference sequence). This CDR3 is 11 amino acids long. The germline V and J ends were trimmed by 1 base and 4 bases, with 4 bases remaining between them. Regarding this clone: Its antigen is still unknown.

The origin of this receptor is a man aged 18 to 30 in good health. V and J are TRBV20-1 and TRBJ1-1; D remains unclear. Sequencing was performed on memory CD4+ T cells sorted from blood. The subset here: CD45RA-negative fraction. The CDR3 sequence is CSARVSTEAFF. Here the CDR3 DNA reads TGCAGTGCTAGAGTGAGCACTGAAGCTTTCTTT.